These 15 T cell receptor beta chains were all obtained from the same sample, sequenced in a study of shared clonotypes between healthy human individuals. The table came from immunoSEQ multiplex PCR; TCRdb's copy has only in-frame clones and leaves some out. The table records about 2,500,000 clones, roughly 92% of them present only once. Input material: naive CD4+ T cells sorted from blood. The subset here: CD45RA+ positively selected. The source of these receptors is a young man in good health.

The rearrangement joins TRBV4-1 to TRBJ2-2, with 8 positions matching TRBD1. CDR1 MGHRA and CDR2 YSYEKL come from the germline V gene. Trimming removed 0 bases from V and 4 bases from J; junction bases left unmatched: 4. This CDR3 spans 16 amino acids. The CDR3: CASSQDQGAGTGELFF. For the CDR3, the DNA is TGCGCCAGCAGCCAAGACCAGGGGGCAGGCACCGGGGAGCTGTTTTTT.

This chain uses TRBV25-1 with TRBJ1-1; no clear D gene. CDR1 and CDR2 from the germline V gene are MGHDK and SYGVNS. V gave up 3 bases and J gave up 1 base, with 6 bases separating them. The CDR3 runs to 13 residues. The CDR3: CASSEPKNTEAFF. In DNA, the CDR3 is TGTGCCAGCAGTGAGCCGAAGAACACTGAAGCTTTCTTT.

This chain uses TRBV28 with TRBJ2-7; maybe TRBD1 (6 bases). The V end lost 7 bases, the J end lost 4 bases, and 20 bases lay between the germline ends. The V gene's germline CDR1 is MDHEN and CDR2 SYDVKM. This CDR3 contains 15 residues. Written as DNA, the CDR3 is TGTGCCAGCATCCCACACAACAGGGAATTTTACGAGCAGTACTTC. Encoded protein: CASIPHNREFYEQYF.

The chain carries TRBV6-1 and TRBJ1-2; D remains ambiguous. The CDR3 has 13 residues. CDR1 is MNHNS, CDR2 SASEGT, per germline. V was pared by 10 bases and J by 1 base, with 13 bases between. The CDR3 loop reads CAILDPFNYGYTF. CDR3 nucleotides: TGTGCCATCCTCGACCCTTTTAACTATGGCTACACCTTC.

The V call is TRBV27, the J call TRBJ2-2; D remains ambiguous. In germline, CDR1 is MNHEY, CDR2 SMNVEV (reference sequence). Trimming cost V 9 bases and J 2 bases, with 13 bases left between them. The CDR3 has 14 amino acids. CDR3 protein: CASRQRVNTGELFF. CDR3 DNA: TGTGCCAGTAGGCAAAGGGTAAACACCGGGGAGCTGTTTTTT.

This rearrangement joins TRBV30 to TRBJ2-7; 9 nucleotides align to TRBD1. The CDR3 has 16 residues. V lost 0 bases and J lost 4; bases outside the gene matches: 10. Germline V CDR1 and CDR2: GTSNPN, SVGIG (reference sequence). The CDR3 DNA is TGTGCCTGGAGTGTACGGGGACAGGGCTTTAGGTACGAGCAGTACTTC. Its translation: CAWSVRGQGFRYEQYF.

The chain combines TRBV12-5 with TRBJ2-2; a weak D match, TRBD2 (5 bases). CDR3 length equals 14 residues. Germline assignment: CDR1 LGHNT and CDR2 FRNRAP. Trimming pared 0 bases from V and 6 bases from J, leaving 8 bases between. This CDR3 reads CASGLVRGAGELFF. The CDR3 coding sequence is TGTGCTAGTGGTTTGGTACGGGGAGCCGGGGAGCTGTTTTTT.

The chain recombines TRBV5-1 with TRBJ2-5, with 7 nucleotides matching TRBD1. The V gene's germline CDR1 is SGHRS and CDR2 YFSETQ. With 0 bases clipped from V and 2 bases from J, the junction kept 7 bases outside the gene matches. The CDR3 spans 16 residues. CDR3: CASSLASGQQQETQYF. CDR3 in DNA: TGCGCCAGCAGCTTGGCTTCGGGACAGCAACAAGAGACCCAGTACTTC.

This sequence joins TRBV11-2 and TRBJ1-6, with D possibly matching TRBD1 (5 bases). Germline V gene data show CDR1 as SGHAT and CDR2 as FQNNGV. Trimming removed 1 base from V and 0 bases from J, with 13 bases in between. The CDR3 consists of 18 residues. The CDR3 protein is CASSLASRGSSYNSPLHF. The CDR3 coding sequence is TGTGCCAGCAGCTTAGCGTCAAGGGGAAGCTCCTATAATTCACCCCTCCACTTT.

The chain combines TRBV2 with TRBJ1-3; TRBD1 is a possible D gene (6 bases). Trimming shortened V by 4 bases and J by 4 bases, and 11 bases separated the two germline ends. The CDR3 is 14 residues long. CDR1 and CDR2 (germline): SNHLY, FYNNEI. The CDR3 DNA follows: TGTGCCAGCAGTGCAGGGGAGGCAGGAAACACCATATATTTT. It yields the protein CASSAGEAGNTIYF.

In DNA, the CDR3 is TGTGCCAGCAGTTATGCGGGAGAAGATACGCAGTATTTT. Its protein product is CASSYAGEDTQYF. The chain employs TRBV7-9 and TRBJ2-3, with 7 bases fitting TRBD2. The CDR3 length is 13 residues. Per the germline V gene, CDR1 is SEHNR and CDR2 is FQNEAQ (reference sequence). Unmatched junction bases numbered 5, after V lost 6 bases and J lost 5 bases.

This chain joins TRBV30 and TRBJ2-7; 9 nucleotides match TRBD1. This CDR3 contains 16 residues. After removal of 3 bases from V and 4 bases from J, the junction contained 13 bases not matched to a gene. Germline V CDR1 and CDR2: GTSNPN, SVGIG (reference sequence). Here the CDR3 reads CAWRTPGQGLGYEQYF. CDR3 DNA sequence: TGTGCCTGGAGAACCCCGGGACAGGGCCTTGGGTACGAGCAGTACTTC.

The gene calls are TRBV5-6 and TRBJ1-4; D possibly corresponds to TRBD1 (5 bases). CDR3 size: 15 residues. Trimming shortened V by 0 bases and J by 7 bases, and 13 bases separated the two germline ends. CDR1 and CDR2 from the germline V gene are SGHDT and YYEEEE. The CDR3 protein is CASSLVRGAGEKLFF. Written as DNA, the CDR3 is TGTGCCAGCAGCTTGGTTAGGGGCGCGGGTGAAAAACTGTTTTTT.

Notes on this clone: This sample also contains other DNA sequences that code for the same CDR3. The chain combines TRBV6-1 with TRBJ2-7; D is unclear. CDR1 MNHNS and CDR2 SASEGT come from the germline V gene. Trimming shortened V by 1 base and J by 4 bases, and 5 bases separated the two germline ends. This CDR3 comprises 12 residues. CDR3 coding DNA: TGTGCCAGCAGTGAAGGACCGTACGAGCAGTACTTC. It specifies CASSEGPYEQYF.

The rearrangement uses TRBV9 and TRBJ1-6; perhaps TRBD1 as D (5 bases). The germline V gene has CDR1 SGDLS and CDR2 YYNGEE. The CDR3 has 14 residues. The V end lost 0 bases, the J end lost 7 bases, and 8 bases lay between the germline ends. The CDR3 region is CASSVGSGNSPLHF. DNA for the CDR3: TGTGCCAGCAGCGTAGGGTCAGGGAATTCACCCCTCCACTTT.